Listed below are T cell receptor beta chains from one sample, sequenced in a study of human T cells and chemical hapten exposure. TCRdb processed the RACE reads anew with MiXCR; each CDR3 protein has one entry. The table shows tens of thousands of distinct CDR3 sequences, with over 7.5% occurring only once. Sequenced material: whole blood, taken in connection with sensitization to the hapten diphenylcyclopropenone (DPC). These TCRs come from a man in his forties or fifties with alopecia areata. Some clones in this sample may be carry-over from other donors' samples. The CDR3 runs from the conserved cysteine through the conserved F or W. D genes are given only for firm matches. Clone size, where shown, is once, few, many, or a class for clones that have expanded.

V gene: TRBV25-1
clone size: -
CDR3 length: 13
J gene: TRBJ2-5
D gene: -
CDR3 DNA: TGTGCCAGCAGTAGACGGACGGGGGAGACCCAGTACTTC
CDR3 protein: CASSRRTGETQYF

V gene: TRBV29-1
clone size: -
CDR3 length: 11
J gene: TRBJ1-2
D gene: -
CDR3 DNA: TGCAGCGTTGAAGGGATCGATGGCTACACCTTC
CDR3 protein: CSVEGIDGYTF

V gene: TRBV19
clone size: many
CDR3 length: 16
J gene: TRBJ2-1
D gene: TRBD2
CDR3 DNA: TGTGCCAGTAGTGCACGGACTAGCGGGAGGGGGAATGAGCAGTTCTTC
CDR3 protein: CASSARTSGRGNEQFF

V gene: TRBV29-1
clone size: -
CDR3 length: 12
J gene: TRBJ2-1
D gene: -
CDR3 DNA: TGCAGCGTTAGCAGGACGGACAATGAGCAGTTCTTC
CDR3 protein: CSVSRTDNEQFF

V gene: TRBV28
clone size: many
CDR3 length: 14
J gene: TRBJ1-2
D gene: -
CDR3 DNA: TGTGCCAGCAGCCGGGACGGAGGGGGCTATGGCTACACCTTC
CDR3 protein: CASSRDGGGYGYTF

V gene: TRBV24-1
clone size: many
CDR3 length: 12
J gene: TRBJ2-1
D gene: -
CDR3 DNA: TGTGCCACCAGTGATTTGAGGACGGAACAGTTCTTC
CDR3 protein: CATSDLRTEQFF

V gene: TRBV28
clone size: -
CDR3 length: 17
J gene: TRBJ1-4
D gene: TRBD1
CDR3 DNA: TGTGCCAGCATCGGGCAGGGGGCGCGAACAACTAATGAAAAACTGTTTTTT
CDR3 protein: CASIGQGARTTNEKLFF

V gene: TRBV19
clone size: many
CDR3 length: 15
J gene: TRBJ2-1
D gene: TRBD2
CDR3 DNA: TGTGCCAGTAGTCGACCGGGGGGCTCCTACAATGAGCAGTTCTTC
CDR3 protein: CASSRPGGSYNEQFF

V gene: TRBV27
clone size: few
CDR3 length: 13
J gene: TRBJ2-3
D gene: TRBD1
CDR3 DNA: TGTGCCAGCACCAGGGGGTCCCGGGATACGCAGTATTTT
CDR3 protein: CASTRGSRDTQYF

V gene: TRBV21-1
clone size: few
CDR3 length: 15
J gene: TRBJ2-7
D gene: -
CDR3 DNA: TGTGCCAGCAGCAAAATAGTGGGAGGTTCTGTCGAGCAGTACTTC
CDR3 protein: CASSKIVGGSVEQYF

V gene: TRBV10-1
clone size: few
CDR3 length: 17
J gene: TRBJ2-1
D gene: TRBD2
CDR3 DNA: TGCGCCAGCAGTGATCCCGGGACTAGCGGGAGATACAATGAGCAGTTCTTC
CDR3 protein: CASSDPGTSGRYNEQFF

V gene: TRBV20-1
clone size: many
CDR3 length: 13
J gene: TRBJ1-1
D gene: -
CDR3 DNA: TGCAGTGCCAGACGGTCCTGGGGCACTGAAGCTTTCTTT
CDR3 protein: CSARRSWGTEAFF

V gene: TRBV29-1
clone size: many
CDR3 length: 12
J gene: TRBJ1-3
D gene: -
CDR3 DNA: TGCAGCGTTGGGGGCTCTGGAAACACCATATATTTT
CDR3 protein: CSVGGSGNTIYF

V gene: TRBV4-3
clone size: -
CDR3 length: 18
J gene: TRBJ2-7
D gene: -
CDR3 DNA: TGCGCCAGCAGCAACCAGCCCTATAGCCGGGGGTCCATTTACGAGCAGTACTTC
CDR3 protein: CASSNQPYSRGSIYEQYF

V gene: TRBV19
clone size: few
CDR3 length: 13
J gene: TRBJ2-3
D gene: -
CDR3 DNA: TGTGCCAGTAGTACTGGGCTCGCGGATACGCAGTATTTT
CDR3 protein: CASSTGLADTQYF

V gene: TRBV29-1
clone size: many
CDR3 length: 13
J gene: TRBJ2-3
D gene: -
CDR3 DNA: TGCAGCGTTGCGGCAGGCCTCAAAGATACGCAGTATTTT
CDR3 protein: CSVAAGLKDTQYF

V gene: TRBV10-3
clone size: few
CDR3 length: 11
J gene: TRBJ1-1
D gene: TRBD1
CDR3 DNA: TGTGCCAGCGGGGGACAGGGTCGCGCTTTCTTT
CDR3 protein: CASGGQGRAFF

V gene: TRBV7-7
clone size: many
CDR3 length: 14
J gene: TRBJ2-5
D gene: -
CDR3 DNA: TGTGCTAGCAGCTTAGGGGCTACCCTGGAGACCCAGTACTTC
CDR3 protein: CASSLGATLETQYF

V gene: TRBV28
clone size: many
CDR3 length: 12
J gene: TRBJ2-3
D gene: -
CDR3 DNA: TGTGCCAGCAGTTTCGGACAGATTACGCAGTATTTT
CDR3 protein: CASSFGQITQYF

V gene: TRBV29-1
clone size: -
CDR3 length: 12
J gene: TRBJ2-5
D gene: TRBD1
CDR3 DNA: TGCAGCGTTGACAGGGGGAAAGAGACCCAGTACTTC
CDR3 protein: CSVDRGKETQYF

V gene: TRBV30
clone size: few
CDR3 length: 15
J gene: TRBJ2-2
D gene: -
CDR3 DNA: TGTGCCTGGAGTGCCTCTCCCCTAGCGACCGGGGAGCTGTTTTTT
CDR3 protein: CAWSASPLATGELFF

V gene: TRBV7-6
clone size: -
CDR3 length: 13
J gene: TRBJ2-3
D gene: TRBD2
CDR3 DNA: TGTGCCATCGCCCCTAGCGGGAAGGATACGCAGTATTTT
CDR3 protein: CAIAPSGKDTQYF

V gene: TRBV29-1
clone size: few
CDR3 length: 16
J gene: TRBJ2-1
D gene: TRBD2
CDR3 DNA: TGCAGCGTTCGGCCGAGAGCGGGAGTGTCCTACAATGAGCAGTTCTTC
CDR3 protein: CSVRPRAGVSYNEQFF

V gene: TRBV5-1
clone size: many
CDR3 length: 17
J gene: TRBJ2-6
D gene: -
CDR3 DNA: TGCGCCAGCAGCTTCTCACCCCCGGGGTCTGGGGCCAACGTCCTGACTTTC
CDR3 protein: CASSFSPPGSGANVLTF

V gene: TRBV20-1
clone size: few
CDR3 length: 14
J gene: TRBJ1-2
D gene: -
CDR3 DNA: TGCAGTGCCCGGTCCGGGTCAGCTAACTATGGCTACACCTTC
CDR3 protein: CSARSGSANYGYTF

V gene: TRBV4-3
clone size: few
CDR3 length: 18
J gene: TRBJ2-3
D gene: TRBD2
CDR3 DNA: TGCGCCAGCAGCCAAGGACTAGCGGGAGGATCTAGCACAGATACGCAGTATTTT
CDR3 protein: CASSQGLAGGSSTDTQYF

V gene: TRBV5-1
clone size: few
CDR3 length: 15
J gene: TRBJ1-1
D gene: -
CDR3 DNA: TGCGCCAGCAGCTTGAGTCAAGCAGTGAACACTGAAGCTTTCTTT
CDR3 protein: CASSLSQAVNTEAFF

V gene: TRBV6-5
clone size: many
CDR3 length: 14
J gene: TRBJ1-1
D gene: -
CDR3 DNA: TGTGCCAGCACCCCCGGGGCGGTGGTTACTGAAGCTTTCTTT
CDR3 protein: CASTPGAVVTEAFF

V gene: TRBV10-3
clone size: -
CDR3 length: 12
J gene: TRBJ1-2
D gene: -
CDR3 DNA: TGTGCCATCAGTGGTGAGGGATTTGGCTACACCTTC
CDR3 protein: CAISGEGFGYTF

V gene: TRBV7-8
clone size: -
CDR3 length: 14
J gene: TRBJ2-3
D gene: TRBD2
CDR3 DNA: TGTGCCAGCAGGAGCGGGGTCAGCACAGATACGCAGTATTTT
CDR3 protein: CASRSGVSTDTQYF

V gene: TRBV5-1
clone size: -
CDR3 length: 11
J gene: TRBJ2-7
D gene: -
CDR3 DNA: TGCGCCAGCAGCTTGGAGTACGAGCAGTACTTC
CDR3 protein: CASSLEYEQYF

V gene: TRBV13
clone size: few
CDR3 length: 13
J gene: TRBJ2-7
D gene: -
CDR3 DNA: TGTGCCAGCAGCTTAGGCTACCTATACGAGCAGTACTTC
CDR3 protein: CASSLGYLYEQYF

V gene: TRBV6-2/TRBV6-3
clone size: many
CDR3 length: 14
J gene: TRBJ1-1
D gene: TRBD1
CDR3 DNA: TGTGCCAGCACCCCGACCCAGGGGGCGAGTGAAGCTTTCTTT
CDR3 protein: CASTPTQGASEAFF

V gene: TRBV5-8
clone size: -
CDR3 length: 15
J gene: TRBJ1-1
D gene: -
CDR3 DNA: TGTGTCAGCAGCTTTCTTCGTCAGGGTGAAACTGAAGCTTTCTTT
CDR3 protein: CVSSFLRQGETEAFF

V gene: TRBV7-6
clone size: -
CDR3 length: 16
J gene: TRBJ2-3
D gene: TRBD2
CDR3 DNA: TGTGCCAGCAGCTTAGCGCTGACTAGCTTAGGAGATACGCAGTATTTT
CDR3 protein: CASSLALTSLGDTQYF

V gene: TRBV3-1
clone size: few
CDR3 length: 13
J gene: TRBJ2-7
D gene: -
CDR3 DNA: TGTGCCAGCAGCCAAGATCAGACGCGGGAGCAGTACTTC
CDR3 protein: CASSQDQTREQYF

V gene: TRBV29-1
clone size: -
CDR3 length: 11
J gene: TRBJ1-2
D gene: -
CDR3 DNA: TGCAGCGTTGAGAACAGCTATGGCTACACCTTC
CDR3 protein: CSVENSYGYTF

V gene: TRBV6-5
clone size: -
CDR3 length: 15
J gene: TRBJ2-2
D gene: -
CDR3 DNA: TGTGCCAGCAGTCCCTATGTTGGGTTGACCGGGGAGCTGTTTTTT
CDR3 protein: CASSPYVGLTGELFF

V gene: TRBV7-9
clone size: few
CDR3 length: 12
J gene: TRBJ2-3
D gene: -
CDR3 DNA: TGTGCCAGCAGCCGTGAGGTCTATACGCAGTATTTT
CDR3 protein: CASSREVYTQYF

V gene: TRBV28
clone size: many
CDR3 length: 16
J gene: TRBJ2-3
D gene: -
CDR3 DNA: TGTGCCAGCAGTTTTGGGGGACGAGCGCGGGCAGATACGCAGTATTTT
CDR3 protein: CASSFGGRARADTQYF

V gene: TRBV6-5
clone size: many
CDR3 length: 14
J gene: TRBJ1-3
D gene: -
CDR3 DNA: TGTGCCAGCAGTGGGCAGGGTGCTGGAAACACCATATATTTT
CDR3 protein: CASSGQGAGNTIYF

V gene: TRBV11-2
clone size: few
CDR3 length: 19
J gene: TRBJ2-3
D gene: TRBD2
CDR3 DNA: TGTGCCAGCAGCTTAGCAATAGGTCTAGCGGGACCTCACGGAGATACGCAGTATTTT
CDR3 protein: CASSLAIGLAGPHGDTQYF

V gene: TRBV6-2/TRBV6-3
clone size: many
CDR3 length: 17
J gene: TRBJ2-2
D gene: -
CDR3 DNA: TGTGCCAGCAGTTACTTCGGTCGGCTGGAGAACACCGGGGAGCTGTTTTTT
CDR3 protein: CASSYFGRLENTGELFF

V gene: TRBV2
clone size: many
CDR3 length: 15
J gene: TRBJ2-3
D gene: TRBD1
CDR3 DNA: TGTGCCAGCCGGCGATTAGGACAGGGGCCAGATACGCAGTATTTT
CDR3 protein: CASRRLGQGPDTQYF

V gene: TRBV28
clone size: few
CDR3 length: 15
J gene: TRBJ2-7
D gene: -
CDR3 DNA: TGTGCCAGCAGTTTAGGTGGGGTAGCGTCCTACGAGCAGTACTTC
CDR3 protein: CASSLGGVASYEQYF

V gene: TRBV28
clone size: many
CDR3 length: 13
J gene: TRBJ1-4
D gene: -
CDR3 DNA: TGTGCCAGCACAGGGGCAACTAATGAAAAACTGTTTTTT
CDR3 protein: CASTGATNEKLFF

V gene: TRBV4-2
clone size: many
CDR3 length: 16
J gene: TRBJ1-2
D gene: TRBD1
CDR3 DNA: TGTGCCAGCAGCCAAGAGAGGGCAGGGGGCGCTAATGGCTACACCTTC
CDR3 protein: CASSQERAGGANGYTF

V gene: TRBV28
clone size: many
CDR3 length: 13
J gene: TRBJ1-5
D gene: -
CDR3 DNA: TGTGCCAGCACGCGGGCGGGGTGGCAGCCCCAGCATTTT
CDR3 protein: CASTRAGWQPQHF

V gene: TRBV10-2
clone size: -
CDR3 length: 12
J gene: TRBJ1-6
D gene: -
CDR3 DNA: TGCGCCAGCAGTGAGGGACCAGGGGCCCTCCACTTT
CDR3 protein: CASSEGPGALHF

V gene: TRBV6-5
clone size: many
CDR3 length: 13
J gene: TRBJ2-1
D gene: TRBD1
CDR3 DNA: TGTGCCAGCAGTCCGGACAGGGCCAATGAGCAGTTCTTC
CDR3 protein: CASSPDRANEQFF

V gene: TRBV5-1
clone size: many
CDR3 length: 13
J gene: TRBJ2-1
D gene: -
CDR3 DNA: TGCGCCAGCAGCTTTAGTGGGCCTGATGAGCAGTTCTTC
CDR3 protein: CASSFSGPDEQFF

V gene: TRBV6-5
clone size: many
CDR3 length: 14
J gene: TRBJ2-2
D gene: TRBD1
CDR3 DNA: TGTGCCAGCAGTGGACAGGGTGTTGCCGGGGAGCTGTTTTTT
CDR3 protein: CASSGQGVAGELFF